One T cell receptor (beta chain) is described in this entry. V trimming: 5 bases; J trimming: 6 bases; junction bases outside the gene matches: 6. The CDR3 loop spans 13 amino acids. CDR1 and CDR2 from the germline V gene are SGHKS and YYEKEE (reference sequence). This sample was taken from a study of blood T cell repertoires in COVID-19. Generated by immunoSEQ multiplex PCR, the TCRdb table keeps only in-frame clones and is missing some. The sample shows under 65,000 clones, 87% of them seen only once. This sequence was found in a man older than 75 in a cohort sampled during active COVID-19. The sample taken for sequencing was peripheral blood. This sequence joins TRBV5-5 and TRBJ2-7, with TRBD1 identical over 9 bases. Written as DNA, the CDR3 is TGTGCCAGCAGTTTACCGACAGGGGGCGAGCAGTACTTC. As protein: CASSLPTGGEQYF.